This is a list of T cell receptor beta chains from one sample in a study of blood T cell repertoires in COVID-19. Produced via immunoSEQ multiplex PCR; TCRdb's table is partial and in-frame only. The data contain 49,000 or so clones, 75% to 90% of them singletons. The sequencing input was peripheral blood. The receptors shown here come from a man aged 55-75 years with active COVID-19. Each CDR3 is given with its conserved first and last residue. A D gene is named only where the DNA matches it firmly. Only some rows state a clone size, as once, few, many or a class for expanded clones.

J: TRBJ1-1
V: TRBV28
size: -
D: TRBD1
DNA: TGTGCCAGCAGTTCCGGGACAGCCTCCCTGAACACTGAAGCTTTCTTT
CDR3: CASSSGTASLNTEAFF

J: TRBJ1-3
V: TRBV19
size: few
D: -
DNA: TGTGCCAGTAGTCGGGGAGCCTCTGGAAACACCATATATTTT
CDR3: CASSRGASGNTIYF

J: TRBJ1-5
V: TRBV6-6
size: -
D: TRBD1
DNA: TGTGCCAGCAGTTCCTGGACAGGCGGCAATCAGCCCCAGCATTTT
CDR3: CASSSWTGGNQPQHF

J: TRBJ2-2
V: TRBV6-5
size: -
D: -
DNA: TGTGCCAGCAGTTTCACAGGGTTAAGGGCCGGGGAGCTGTTTTTT
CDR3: CASSFTGLRAGELFF

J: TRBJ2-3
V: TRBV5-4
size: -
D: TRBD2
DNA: TGTGCCAGCAGCCCTTATTTGGCGGGAGGGTTCACAGATACGCAGTATTTT
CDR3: CASSPYLAGGFTDTQYF

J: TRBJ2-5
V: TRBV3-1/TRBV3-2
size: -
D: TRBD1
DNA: TGTGCCAGCAGCAATGGGCTTACGGGCAGGGGGCATAGCGAGACCCAGTACTTC
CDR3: CASSNGLTGRGHSETQYF

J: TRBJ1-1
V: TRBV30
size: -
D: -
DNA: TGTGCCTGGAGTGTACGACAGAACCTTGAAGCTTTCTTT
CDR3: CAWSVRQNLEAFF

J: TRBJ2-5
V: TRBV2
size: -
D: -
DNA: TGTGCCAGCAGTGAATTAGCGAAGACCCAGTACTTC
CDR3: CASSELAKTQYF

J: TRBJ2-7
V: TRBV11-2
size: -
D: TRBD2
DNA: TGTGCCAGCAGGATAAGAGGCGGGGGACTGGGGACCTACGAGCAGTACTTC
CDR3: CASRIRGGGLGTYEQYF

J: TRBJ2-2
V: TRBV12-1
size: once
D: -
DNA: TGTGCCAGCAGCTTTCATTTGGGCGGGAGGTACACCGGGGAGCTGTTTTTT
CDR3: CASSFHLGGRYTGELFF

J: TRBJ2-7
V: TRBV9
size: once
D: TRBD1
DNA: TGTGCCAGCAGCGCCGGGACAGGCCCCTACGAGCAGTACTTC
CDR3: CASSAGTGPYEQYF

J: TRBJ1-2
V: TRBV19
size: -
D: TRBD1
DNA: TGTGCCAGTAGTATAACTGTACAGGGGGCGCATGGCTACACCTTC
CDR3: CASSITVQGAHGYTF

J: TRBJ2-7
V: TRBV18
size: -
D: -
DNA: TGTGCCAGCTCACCACAGGGGTTTGCCGAGCAGTACTTC
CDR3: CASSPQGFAEQYF

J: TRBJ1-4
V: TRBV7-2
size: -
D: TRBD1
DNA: TGTGCCAGCAGCTCACAGCGGGACAGGAGAAATGAAAAACTGTTTTTT
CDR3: CASSSQRDRRNEKLFF

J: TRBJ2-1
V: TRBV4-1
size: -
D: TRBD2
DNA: TGCGCCAGCAGCCCCGGGAGGAATGAGCAGTTCTTC
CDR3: CASSPGRNEQFF

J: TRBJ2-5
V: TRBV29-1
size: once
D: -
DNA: TGCAGCGTTGAAGAAACTATCCAAGAGACCCAGTACTTC
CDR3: CSVEETIQETQYF